What follows describes a single T cell receptor (beta chain). This specimen comes from a study of cytomegalovirus exposure and HLA in healthy donors. 13 Jbeta primers and 60 Vbeta primers were used for the PCR. This table comes from immunoSEQ multiplex PCR, and its TCRdb copy is limited to in-frame clones, with some not included. The sample yields 110,000 to 150,000 clones, roughly 80% seen once. The CDR3 consists of 13 residues. V was shortened by 0 bases and J by 8 bases, with 8 bases between the two germline ends. Looked up from germline, CDR1 is GTSNPN and CDR2 is SVGIG (reference sequence). The genes are TRBV30 and TRBJ1-6; D is ambiguous. The receptor was derived from a man aged 18 to 35 in good health and CMV-seronegative. Sequencing was carried out using PBMCs. CDR3 residues: CAWSVRSDSPLHF. The CDR3 DNA follows: TGTGCCTGGAGTGTACGGAGTGATTCACCCCTCCACTTT.